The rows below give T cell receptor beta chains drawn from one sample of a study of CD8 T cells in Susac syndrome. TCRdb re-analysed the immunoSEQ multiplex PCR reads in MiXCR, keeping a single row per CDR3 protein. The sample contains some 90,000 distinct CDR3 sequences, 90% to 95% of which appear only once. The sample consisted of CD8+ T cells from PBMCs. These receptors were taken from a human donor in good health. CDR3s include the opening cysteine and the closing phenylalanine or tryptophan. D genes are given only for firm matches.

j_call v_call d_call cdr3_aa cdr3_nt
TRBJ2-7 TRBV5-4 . CASRLELGSGNYEQYF TGTGCCAGCAGACTTGAGCTCGGGTCGGGAAACTACGAGCAGTACTTC
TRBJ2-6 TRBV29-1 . CSVFSSAFGANVLTF TGCAGCGTTTTCTCCTCGGCCTTCGGGGCCAACGTCCTGACTTTC
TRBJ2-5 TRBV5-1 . CASTGEETQYF TGCGCCAGCACTGGGGAAGAGACCCAGTACTTC
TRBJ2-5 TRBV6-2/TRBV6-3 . CASGEQSGAQYF TGTGCCAGCGGAGAACAATCCGGGGCCCAGTACTTC
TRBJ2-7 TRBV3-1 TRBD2 CASSQDGTSGASGQYF TGTGCCAGCAGCCAAGACGGGACTAGCGGGGCCTCCGGGCAGTACTTC
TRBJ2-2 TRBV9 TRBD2 CASSVGTSGGAYTGELFF TGTGCCAGCAGCGTAGGGACTAGCGGGGGGGCCTACACCGGGGAGCTGTTTTTT
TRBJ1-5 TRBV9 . CASSVDGAPGQPQHF TGTGCCAGCAGCGTCGACGGGGCGCCCGGGCAGCCCCAGCATTTT
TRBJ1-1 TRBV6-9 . CASSFKAEAFF TGTGCCAGCAGTTTCAAAGCTGAAGCTTTCTTT
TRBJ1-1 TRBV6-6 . CASSTGLWGLMTEAFF TGTGCCAGCAGTACAGGGCTTTGGGGATTAATGACTGAAGCTTTCTTT
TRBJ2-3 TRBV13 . CASGQETDTQYF TGTGCCAGCGGTCAGGAGACAGATACGCAGTATTTT
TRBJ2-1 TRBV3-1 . CASGPGLHNEQFF TGTGCCAGCGGTCCGGGACTTCACAATGAGCAGTTCTTC